These 18 T cell receptor beta chains were all obtained from the same sample, sequenced in a study of cytomegalovirus exposure and HLA in healthy donors. PCR primers comprised 60 Vbeta and 13 Jbeta primers. The method was immunoSEQ multiplex PCR; TCRdb's version includes in-frame clones alone and lacks a portion of them. This table has around 140,000 clones, approximately 78% appearing once. Sequencing input: PBMCs. These receptors all stem from a woman aged 45-60 years in good health and CMV-seropositive.

This chain joins TRBV6-5 and TRBJ2-3, with D perhaps matching TRBD2 (6 bases). V lost 0 bases to trimming and J lost 9 bases, with 19 bases between them. Germline V gene lookup returns CDR1 MNHEY and CDR2 SVGAGI. The CDR3 has 16 amino acids. The CDR3 DNA reads as TGTGCCAGCAGTTACTCTTCGGGGGAGGCTACAATGACGCAGTATTTT. Its translation is CASSYSSGEATMTQYF.

The genes are TRBV7-3 and TRBJ2-7, with a possible D match to TRBD2 (5 bases). Germline V gene data show CDR1 as SGHTA and CDR2 as FQGTGA. V shed 2 bases and J shed 6 bases, with 14 bases lying between them. CDR3 length equals 14 residues. DNA for the CDR3: TGTGCCAGCAGCTTACTTGGCCGGGAATCCGAGCAGTACTTC. Its translation: CASSLLGRESEQYF. Combining the CDR3 with reference TRBV7-3 and TRBJ2-7 gives the whole variable domain GAGVSQTPSNKVTEKGKYVELRCDPISGHTALYWYRQSLGQGPEFLIYFQGTGAADDSGLPNDRFFAVRPEGSVSTLKIQRTERGDSAVYLCASSLLGRESEQYFGPGTRLTVT.

The V gene is TRBV5-1, the J gene TRBJ2-5; 11 bases agree with TRBD1. Germline V CDR1 and CDR2: SGHRS, YFSETQ. This CDR3 is 17 amino acids long. The V segment lost 1 base and the J segment 1 base; nucleotides outside the gene matches: 6. CDR3 in amino acids: CASSLWGGTGGQETQYF. The CDR3, as DNA: TGCGCCAGCAGCTTGTGGGGCGGGACAGGGGGCCAAGAGACCCAGTACTTC.

Regarding this clone: The same CDR3 is also encoded by other DNA sequences in this sample. The chain couples TRBV7-9 to TRBJ2-2; D may be TRBD2 (6 bases). Trimming took off 1 base at V and 4 bases at J, with 7 bases between the two ends. The CDR3 has 14 amino acids. The germline gives CDR1 SEHNR, CDR2 FQNEAQ (reference sequence). CDR3 coding DNA: TGTGCCAGCAGCTTAGAGGGAGGCACCGGGGAGCTGTTTTTT. It specifies CASSLEGGTGELFF.

This clone is a singleton in its sample. V usage is TRBV9 and J usage is TRBJ1-1; 8 bases map to TRBD1. In germline, CDR1 is SGDLS, CDR2 YYNGEE. With V trimmed by 1 base and J by 3 bases, 5 bases remained unmatched. The CDR3 is made up of 15 amino acids. CDR3 sequence (DNA): TGTGCCAGCAGCGTAACAGGGGGACGGGACACTGAAGCTTTCTTT. Translating it yields CASSVTGGRDTEAFF.

The chain combines TRBV29-1 with TRBJ2-2; no firm D call. Germline V gives CDR1 SQVTM, CDR2 ANQGSEA. V was trimmed by 3 bases and J by 2 bases, leaving 7 bases between them. The CDR3 length is 13 residues. This CDR3 is CSVDGSNTGELFF. The CDR3 nucleotides read TGCAGCGTTGACGGGTCTAACACCGGGGAGCTGTTTTTT.

The rearrangement joins TRBV5-6 to TRBJ1-1, with 8 bases lining up with TRBD1. This CDR3 has 14 residues. In germline, CDR1 is SGHDT, CDR2 YYEEEE. V gave up 4 bases and J gave up 3 bases; unmatched junction bases: 5. In DNA, the CDR3 is TGTGCCAGCAGCCGGACAGGGCGGGACACTGAAGCTTTCTTT. Translating gives CASSRTGRDTEAFF.

This clone was counted a few times. The chain is built from TRBV5-1 and TRBJ1-1; TRBD1 agrees at 7 bases. CDR3 length equals 12 residues. Germline V gene lookup returns CDR1 SGHRS and CDR2 YFSETQ. Losses at the gene ends were 4 bases for V and 5 bases for J; bases not matched to a gene: 2. The CDR3 nucleotides are TGCGCCAGCAGCCAGGACAGGACTGAAGCTTTCTTT. This encodes CASSQDRTEAFF.

The rearrangement joins TRBV7-2 to TRBJ2-1, with D possibly matching TRBD2 (6 bases). Germline CDR1 SGHTA, CDR2 FQGNSA. This CDR3 contains 17 residues. V was cut by 2 bases and J by 4 bases, with 18 bases left in between. CDR3 region: CASSLWSRGTLYNEQFF. DNA of the CDR3: TGTGCCAGCAGCTTATGGTCGCGGGGTACGCTTTACAATGAGCAGTTCTTC.

This chain joins TRBV18 and TRBJ1-2; weak D call: TRBD1 (6 bases). The V gene's germline CDR1 is KGHSH and CDR2 LQKENI. Trimming shortened V by 3 bases and J by 4 bases, and 18 bases separated the two germline ends. This CDR3 region has 16 residues. For the CDR3, the DNA is TGTGCCAGCTCACCGGCCGAGGGGGAGATCGGCTATGGCTACACCTTC. It yields the protein CASSPAEGEIGYGYTF.

The chain links TRBV10-3 to TRBJ2-7, with 11 positions matching TRBD2. Germline V gene sequence: CDR1 ENHRY, CDR2 SYGVKD. V shed 6 bases and J 4 bases; nucleotides not matched to a gene: 8. This CDR3 has 15 residues. CDR3 residues: CAIREGLAGGYEQYF. In nucleotides, the CDR3 is TGTGCCATCAGAGAAGGACTAGCGGGCGGGTACGAGCAGTACTTC.

The gene calls are TRBV7-9 and TRBJ2-5; 9 bases align to TRBD1. Trimming cost V 1 base and J 4 bases; bases outside gene matches: 7. Germline V gene lookup returns CDR1 SEHNR and CDR2 FQNEAQ (reference sequence). This CDR3 has 16 residues. CDR3 bases: TGTGCCAGCAGCTTAGTTAGGGACAGGGATTCAGAGACCCAGTACTTC. Translation gives CASSLVRDRDSETQYF.

This rearrangement joins TRBV20-1 to TRBJ1-4; TRBD1 might be the D (6 bases). V lost 6 bases, J lost 7 bases, and 9 bases lay in between. Germline CDR1 and CDR2: DFQATT and SNEGSKA (reference sequence). The CDR3 loop spans 11 amino acids. The CDR3 here is CSASRGEKLFF. The DNA for the CDR3 is TGCAGTGCAAGCAGGGGTGAAAAACTGTTTTTT.

This chain uses TRBV4-1 with TRBJ2-7; D is unresolved. Trimming took 0 bases from V and 2 from J, leaving 8 bases between them. This CDR3 spans 14 amino acids. Germline V lookup: CDR1 MGHRA, CDR2 YSYEKL. This CDR3 is CASSQEHGAYEQYF. The CDR3 nucleotides read TGCGCCAGCAGCCAAGAGCACGGAGCCTACGAGCAGTACTTC.

The J gene is TRBJ2-1, the V gene TRBV5-4, with D maybe TRBD1 (5 bases). The CDR3 has 13 residues. V was cut by 0 bases and J by 7 bases, with 8 bases left in between. Germline CDR1 SGHNT, CDR2 YYREEE (reference sequence). DNA of the CDR3: TGTGCCAGCAGCTTGGCTAGGGGTAATGAGCAGTTCTTC. It encodes CASSLARGNEQFF.

This clone has a single count. Mismatch with germline at one junction end may stem from a read error. J is TRBJ2-1 and V is TRBV6-1; TRBD1 is a possible D gene (5 bases). This CDR3 region has 13 residues. CDR1 and CDR2 (germline): MNHNS, SASEGT. The CDR3 spells CASSETAGTGRIF. CDR3 DNA sequence: TGTGCCAGCAGTGAAACGGCAGGTACAGGTCGAATCTTC.

This rearrangement joins TRBV18 to TRBJ2-1; 10 nucleotides line up with TRBD2. Germline lookup yields CDR1 KGHSH and CDR2 LQKENI. The junction had 5 bases not matched to a gene; V was cut back by 3 bases and J by 6 bases. The CDR3 covers 15 residues. As DNA, the CDR3 is TGTGCCAGCTCACCGACTAGCGGGCGGATCAATGAGCAGTTCTTC. Translating it yields CASSPTSGRINEQFF.

The chain employs TRBV27 and TRBJ2-7; 12 bases agree with TRBD1. Germline V gives CDR1 MNHEY, CDR2 SMNVEV (reference sequence). The CDR3 is 16 amino acids. V lost 2 bases to trimming and J lost 3 bases; unmatched junction nucleotides: 5. The CDR3 region is CASSLKGQGALYEQYF. CDR3 DNA sequence: TGTGCCAGCAGTTTAAAGGGACAGGGGGCTCTCTACGAGCAGTACTTC.